The subject of this entry is one T cell receptor (beta chain). Its target is unknown. These data come from a study of OX40 agonist ivuxolimab in advanced cancers. Study-wide context: Patients were 82.7% male with ages roughly 20 to 80, mean roughly 55. Past anti-PD-1, anti-PD-L1 or anti-CTLA-4 therapy was accepted, and 35% to 45% had received some.

Study observations and caveats: In general, CD8+ T cells held more expanded clones than CD4+ did, on average.

Profiled with immunoSEQ multiplex PCR; TCRdb holds only in-frame clones, not every one. The repertoire holds 70,000 to 85,000 clones, with 90% to 95% as singletons. Per germline, CDR1 GTSNPN and CDR2 SVGIG (reference sequence). V was pared by 3 bases and J by 0 bases, with 3 bases between. The CDR3 runs 11 residues. The rearrangement joins TRBV30 to TRBJ2-7; D not resolved. This TCR was recovered from an adult with an advanced solid tumor such as melanoma, head and neck, liver or kidney cancer. The material was CD4+ or CD8+ T cells sorted from blood, obtained in a trial of the OX40 agonist ivuxolimab. The CDR3 sequence: CAWSRSYEQYF. The CDR3 DNA reads TGTGCCTGGAGCCGCTCCTACGAGCAGTACTTC.